This T cell receptor beta chain was documented in a study of shared clonotypes between healthy human individuals (dated by TCRdb to about 2020). Study-wide context: Three men and two women, aged 18 to 49 years, made up the cohort. For each donor, CD4 naive and CD4 memory were each given three plates, CD8 naive was given two plates, and CD8 memory was given one plate. The study deeply sequenced blood TCR repertoires of about 5 healthy adults to estimate repertoire size and the extent of clonotype sharing between individuals. To increase sequencing depth and limit assay-specific biases, different laboratories used diverse techniques to prepare libraries and sequence TCR repertoires. Per donor, leukapheresis produced somewhere between about 0.9 and 9 billion PBMCs. Summary of the overall study and its limitations: Only blood was sampled, and tissue TCR repertoires likely differ from those in blood. When a few donors were compared, the shared fraction of clonotypes was around 5% for naive CD4, about 4% for naive CD8, 2.3% for memory CD4, and roughly 0.43% for memory CD8. Naive subsets generally had larger estimated clonotype richness than memory subsets. Rarefaction of sorted-subset datasets indicated incomplete sequencing despite the large sequencing depth. Clonotypes shared by all four sorted-subset donors showed higher generation probabilities than non-shared clonotypes. The genetic and exposure-history diversity represented was limited by the small number of donors. Pairwise subsampling led to the expectation that sequencing depth would affect the degree of clonotype sharing among donors.

Donors were healthy HIV-negative adults with no recently reported acute infections or vaccinations. All donors were Caucasian adults living in Nashville, Tennessee, USA. CD4+ T cells were enriched through magnetic negative selection, after which naive cells were positively selected on CD45RA and the remaining negative fraction served as the memory subset. After blood collection by leukapheresis, PBMCs were isolated using Ficoll-Histopaque density gradient centrifugation and then cryopreserved in the vapor phase of liquid nitrogen. Analytical flow cytometry was used to check the purity and quantity of each magnetically sorted T cell population. Genomic DNA was isolated from each sorted fraction and quantified by UV absorbance on a Nanodrop 2000c. Using the deep immunoSEQ assay, TCR CDR3 regions were amplified from genomic DNA by multiplex PCR. Extracted genomic DNA from each cell subset was spread evenly across all wells of several immunoSEQ 96-well plates, with each plate serving as a replicate. Each replicate PCR for sorted subsets received around 210 ng genomic DNA, equal to tens of thousands of T cell genomes. Purified libraries were measured with a Qubit 3.0 fluorometer, size-checked on a Bioanalyzer 2100, and measured again with the KAPA Library Quantification kit. Each immunoSEQ 96-well plate was sequenced on its own single-read 150-cycle Illumina NextSeq 550 flow cell. The original pipeline was this. Because the immunoSEQ output held only junctional sequences and lacked quality scores, the filtering could not match the filtering applied to full-length reads. Sequences were annotated with PyIR, a Python wrapper for IgBLAST v1.9, and V/J genes and CDR3 were assigned using IMGT germline references. Reads with weak V/J assignments (E-value above 1e-6), missing CDR3, stop codons, out-of-frame junctions, or ambiguous translated residues were removed. V3J clonotypes were defined by identical inferred V gene, J gene, and CDR3 amino acid sequence. The percentage overlap between two repertoires was calculated by dividing the number of shared unique clonotypes by the size of the smaller repertoire. Repertoire richness was assessed with RTK rarefaction, the Chao1 estimator, and Recon v2.1 estimates of unobserved clonotypes. For all TCRbeta clonotypes obtained by the gDNA method from a handful of donors, generation probabilities were computed with OLGA. The table comes from immuneACCESS by way of TCRdb, which keeps in-frame sequences with V and J called. Part of the clones is missing from these tables; in studies checked, under half for an unresolved V gene and the rest for unknown reasons. That table is the source of V, J and clone size, and D and trimming were worked out from the DNA. The sample table lists over 700,000 clones, over 60% of them with a count of one. The leading ten clones occupy 1.8% of the sample.

Comments on this clone: Its antigen remains unidentified. No much larger clone is present one base from it, and per-base qualities are unavailable.

The receptor's source is a young woman in good health. The sequencing sample was made of memory CD4+ T cells sorted from blood. Per the publication, the cell subset or site label means: CD45RA-negative fraction.

The CDR3 region reads CASRLVCRIGSGANVLTF. The nucleotide sequence is given as TGTGCAAGTCGCTTAGTATGTCGGATCGGCTCTGGGGCCAACGTCCTGACTTTC. The sequence links TRBV12-2 to TRBJ2-6. TRBV12-2 is recorded as a pseudogene. CDR3 length: 18 amino acids, cysteine to phenylalanine. Just CDR3 DNA is preserved here, 54 bases in frame from base 1.